Presented here are 14 T cell receptor beta chains from one specimen sequenced in a study of blood T cells in healthy people across ages. Then a second PCR, running roughly 7 to 11 cycles, was carried out with a sample-barcoded 5' primer and a J-beta primer mix. TCRdb itself ran the 5' RACE reads through MiXCR, one entry per CDR3 protein. Altogether some 1.6 million distinct CDR3 sequences are present, 34% being singletons, with the ten largest covering 11%. Sequenced material: blood. The receptors here all came from a woman aged 25 to 45 in good health.

The genes are TRBV20-1 and TRBJ1-2; 10 nucleotides agree with TRBD1. Germline-derived CDR1 and CDR2 are DFQATT and SNEGSKA (reference sequence). V was clipped by 2 bases and J by 4 bases; unmatched bases: 4. The CDR3 is made up of 14 amino acids. The CDR3 region has the DNA TGCAGTGCTAGACTGACAGGGGGCGGCTATGGCTACACCTTC. Protein product: CSARLTGGGYGYTF.

The chain employs TRBV6-1 and TRBJ2-1, with 13 bases that match TRBD2. This CDR3 contains 16 residues. J lost 8 bases, V lost 1 base, and 5 bases had no gene match. Germline lookup yields CDR1 MNHNS and CDR2 SASEGT. The CDR3, as DNA: TGTGCCAGCAGTGAAGGGACTAGCGGGAGAGGCGATGAGCAGTTCTTC. Protein sequence: CASSEGTSGRGDEQFF.

This clonotype was seen only a few times. This chain joins TRBV6-2 or TRBV6-3 and TRBJ2-3; TRBD2 aligns across 10 bases. From germline, CDR1 is MNHEY and CDR2 SVGEGT. V lost 2 bases, J lost 5 bases, and 4 bases stayed unmatched. The CDR3 covers 15 residues. CDR3 sequence (DNA): TGTGCCAGCAGTTACGTGTCTAGCGGGAGAGATACGCAGTATTTT. This codes for CASSYVSSGRDTQYF.

This clonotype was counted only a few times. V usage is TRBV20-1 and J usage is TRBJ2-1; 12 nucleotides match TRBD1. V gave up 6 bases and J gave up 10 bases; unmatched junction bases: 7. Germline assignment: CDR1 DFQATT and CDR2 SNEGSKA (reference sequence). This CDR3 is 13 amino acids long. This chain's CDR3 is CSALGQGAKEQFF. DNA of the CDR3: TGCAGTGCGTTGGGACAGGGGGCGAAGGAGCAGTTCTTC.

Turning to this clonotype: A much larger clone lies one base from this, so it may be a read error. V and J are TRBV4-2 and TRBJ2-3; D may correspond to TRBD1 or TRBD2 (6 bases each). CDR3 length equals 16 residues. From germline, CDR1 is LGHNA and CDR2 YNFKEQ. The V and J ends lost 7 bases and 2 bases respectively, with 19 bases between them. The CDR3 DNA is TGTGCCAGCAACCCCTTGACTAGGGGGATCACAGATACGCAGTATTTT. This sequence encodes CASNPLTRGITDTQYF.

This clonotype was observed at least ten times. V and J are TRBV9 and TRBJ2-3; no reliable D call. Germline CDR1 is SGDLS and CDR2 is YYNGEE. V gave up 3 bases and J gave up 5 bases, with 13 bases separating them. The CDR3 contains 14 residues. In DNA, the CDR3 is TGTGCCAGCAGCGCCGGGCGGCTCAAAGATACGCAGTATTTT. Amino acid sequence: CASSAGRLKDTQYF.

This clonotype has a handful of counts. The V call is TRBV12-5, the J call TRBJ1-2; the D gene is possibly TRBD1 (5 bases). The CDR3 has 15 residues. Germline CDR1 LGHNT, CDR2 FRNRAP. V lost 7 bases and J lost 7, with 22 bases in between. The CDR3 DNA is TGTGCTAGTGCCCGTTTAGTTGGGGCACGGGTTGGCTACACCTTC. Protein: CASARLVGARVGYTF.

This clonotype was picked up a small number of times. The chain carries TRBV28 and TRBJ2-7; possibly TRBD1 for D (5 bases). Between the trimmed V and J ends, which lost 2 bases and 3 bases, there was a span of 20 bases. Germline CDR1 is MDHEN and CDR2 is SYDVKM. The CDR3 contains 17 residues. The CDR3: CASSLGLGPGKIYEQYF. CDR3 in DNA: TGTGCCAGCAGTTTAGGGCTAGGGCCAGGGAAAATCTACGAGCAGTACTTC.

The chain links TRBV4-1 to TRBJ1-4, with D unclear. V lost 1 base, J lost 6 bases, and 12 bases lay in between. Germline V gene sequence: CDR1 MGHRA, CDR2 YSYEKL. There are 15 residues in the CDR3. CDR3 residues: CASSQVRVRDEKLFF. The CDR3 DNA sequence: TGCGCCAGCAGCCAAGTTAGGGTGAGAGATGAAAAACTGTTTTTT.

The chain has TRBV10-3 and TRBJ1-2, with 10 bases fitting TRBD1. The CDR3 spans 14 residues. Germline V gene data show CDR1 as ENHRY and CDR2 as SYGVKD. The DNA of the CDR3 is TGTGCACTTCGACAGGGGGCGCGCGACTATGGCTACACCTTC. It encodes CALRQGARDYGYTF.

This clonotype occurred a few times. The chain has TRBV27 and TRBJ2-5, with 8 bases matching TRBD1. Germline V gene lookup returns CDR1 MNHEY and CDR2 SMNVEV (reference sequence). Trimming at V came to 3 bases and at J to 3 bases, leaving 6 bases not matched to a gene. The CDR3 length is 15 residues. CDR3 nucleotide sequence: TGTGCCAGCAGTTTCGGACAGGGTCGGGAAGAGACCCAGTACTTC. It is translated as CASSFGQGREETQYF.

The rearrangement joins TRBV6-5 to TRBJ2-1, with 9 bases that match TRBD1. V lost 1 base to trimming and J lost 9 bases; unmatched junction nucleotides: 7. CDR1 and CDR2 (germline): MNHEY, SVGAGI. The CDR3 covers 15 residues. The CDR3 sequence is CASSYYGTGRGEQFF. For the CDR3, the DNA is TGTGCCAGCAGTTACTACGGGACAGGGAGGGGTGAGCAGTTCTTC.

This chain joins TRBV7-9 and TRBJ2-2; D gene ambiguous. V shed 6 bases and J shed 0 bases, with 20 bases lying between them. The CDR3 has 18 residues. CDR1 is SEHNR, CDR2 FQNEAQ, per germline (reference sequence). The CDR3 reads CASRPARGPTSNTGELFF. CDR3 in DNA: TGTGCCAGCAGACCCGCGAGAGGACCGACATCGAACACCGGGGAGCTGTTTTTT.

The chain joins TRBV27 to TRBJ2-7; perhaps D is TRBD1 or TRBD2 (5 bases each). The CDR3 covers 16 residues. The ends were cut back, 3 bases at V and 1 base at J, with 16 bases in the middle. Per the germline V gene, CDR1 is MNHEY and CDR2 is SMNVEV (reference sequence). In nucleotides, the CDR3 is TGTGCCAGCAGTTTTTCATCCGGGACGTTATCCTACGAGCAGTACTTC. The encoded protein is CASSFSSGTLSYEQYF.